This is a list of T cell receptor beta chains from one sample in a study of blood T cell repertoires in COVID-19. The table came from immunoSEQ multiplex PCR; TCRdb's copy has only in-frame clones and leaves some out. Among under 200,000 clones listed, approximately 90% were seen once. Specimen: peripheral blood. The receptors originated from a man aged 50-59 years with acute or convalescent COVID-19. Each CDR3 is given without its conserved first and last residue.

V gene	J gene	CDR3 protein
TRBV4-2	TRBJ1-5	ASSQGDNYSNQPQH
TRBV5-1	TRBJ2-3	ASSLAALASTDTQY
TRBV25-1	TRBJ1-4	ASRGTGTGEKLF
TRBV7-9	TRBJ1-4	ASRTGVEKLF
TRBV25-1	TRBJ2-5	ASSTGFETQY
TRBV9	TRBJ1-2	ASSVGGYGYT
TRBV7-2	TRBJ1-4	ASSLQGREKLF
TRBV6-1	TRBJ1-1	ASSEGITEAF
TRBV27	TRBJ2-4	ASAMDRLAKNIQY
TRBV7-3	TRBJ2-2	ASRLGAANTGELF
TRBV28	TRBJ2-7	ASSEVGGLRLQY
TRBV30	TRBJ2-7	AWSPFGLAGYEQY
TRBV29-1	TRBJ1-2	SVVGQGNIYGYT
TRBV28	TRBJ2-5	ASSRTGAKTQY
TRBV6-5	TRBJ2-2	ASSQDRRGTGELF
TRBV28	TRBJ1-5	ASSLLGGNQPQH
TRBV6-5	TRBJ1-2	ASSYSTGHGYT
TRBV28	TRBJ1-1	ASSFSGTTEAF
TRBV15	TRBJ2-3	ATRGQGATDTQY
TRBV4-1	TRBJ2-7	ASSQTDRAYEQY
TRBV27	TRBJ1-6	ASTAGQYNSPLH
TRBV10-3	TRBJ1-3	AISEKGWQGNTIY
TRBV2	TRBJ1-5	ASSDEGVPNQPQH
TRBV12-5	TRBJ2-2	ASGLRASGRVTGELF
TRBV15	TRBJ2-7	ATSSSSSGEQY
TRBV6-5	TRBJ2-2	ASREGGPTGELF
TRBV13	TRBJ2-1	ASSLPTGGINDEQF
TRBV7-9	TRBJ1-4	ASSLSGGMGGATNEKLF
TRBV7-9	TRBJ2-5	ASSSGRTRETQY
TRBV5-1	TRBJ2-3	ASSFETSGTDTQY
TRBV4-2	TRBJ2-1	ASSPEASGRDNEQF
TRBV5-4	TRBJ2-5	ASSFLGSGATQY
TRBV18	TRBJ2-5	ASSPSTGSQETQY
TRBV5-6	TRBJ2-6	ASSSGGSGANVLT
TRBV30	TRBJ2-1	AWSKSGRAYNEQF
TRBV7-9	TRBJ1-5	ASSPVAPGPQH